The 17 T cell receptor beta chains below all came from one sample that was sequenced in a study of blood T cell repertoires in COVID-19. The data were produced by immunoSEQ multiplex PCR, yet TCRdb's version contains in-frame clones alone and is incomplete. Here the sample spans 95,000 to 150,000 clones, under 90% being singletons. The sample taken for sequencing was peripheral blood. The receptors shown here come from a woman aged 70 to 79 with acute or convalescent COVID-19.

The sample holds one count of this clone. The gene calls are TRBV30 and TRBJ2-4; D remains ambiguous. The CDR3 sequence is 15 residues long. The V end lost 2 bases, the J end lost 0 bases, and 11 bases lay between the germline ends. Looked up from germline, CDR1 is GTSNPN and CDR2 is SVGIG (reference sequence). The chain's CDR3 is CAWSPRSLAKNIQYF. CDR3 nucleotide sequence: TGTGCCTGGAGTCCCAGGTCGCTAGCCAAAAACATTCAGTACTTC.

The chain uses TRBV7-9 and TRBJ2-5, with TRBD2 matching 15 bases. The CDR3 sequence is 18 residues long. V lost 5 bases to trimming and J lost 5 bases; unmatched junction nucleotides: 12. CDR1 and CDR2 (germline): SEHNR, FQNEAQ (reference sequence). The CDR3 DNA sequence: TGTGCCAGCAGCCCCCGCCGAGGGACTAGCGGGGGGTTGGAGACCCAGTACTTC. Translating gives CASSPRRGTSGGLETQYF. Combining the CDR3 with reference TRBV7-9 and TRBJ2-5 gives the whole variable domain DTGVSQNPRHKITKRGQNVTFRCDPISEHNRLYWYRQTLGQGPEFLTYFQNEAQLEKSRLLSDRFSAERPKGSFSTLEIQRTEQGDSAMYLCASSPRRGTSGGLETQYFGPGTRLLVL.

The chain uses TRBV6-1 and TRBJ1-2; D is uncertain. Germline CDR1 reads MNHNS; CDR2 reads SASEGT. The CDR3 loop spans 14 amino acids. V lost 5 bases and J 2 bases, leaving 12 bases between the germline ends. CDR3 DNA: TGTGCCAGCAGTCCAAGTACTCCGAACTATGGCTACACCTTC. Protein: CASSPSTPNYGYTF.

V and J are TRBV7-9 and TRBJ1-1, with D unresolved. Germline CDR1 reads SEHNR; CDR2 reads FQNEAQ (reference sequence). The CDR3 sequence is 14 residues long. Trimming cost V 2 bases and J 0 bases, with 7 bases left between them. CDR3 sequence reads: CASSLRDLNTEAFF. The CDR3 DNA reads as TGTGCCAGCAGCTTACGAGATTTGAACACTGAAGCTTTCTTT.

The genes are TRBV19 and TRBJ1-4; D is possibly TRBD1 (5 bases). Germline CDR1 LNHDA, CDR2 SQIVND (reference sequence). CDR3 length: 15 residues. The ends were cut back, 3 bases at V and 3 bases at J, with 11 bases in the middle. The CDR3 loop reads CASSMGGRANEKLFF. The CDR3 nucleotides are TGTGCCAGTAGTATGGGTGGCAGGGCTAATGAAAAACTGTTTTTT.

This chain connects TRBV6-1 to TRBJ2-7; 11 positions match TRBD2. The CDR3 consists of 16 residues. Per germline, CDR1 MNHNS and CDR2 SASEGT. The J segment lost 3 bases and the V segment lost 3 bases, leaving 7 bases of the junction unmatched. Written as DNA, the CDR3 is TGTGCCAGCAGTGACGCAGGGGGGACTAGCGGCTACGAGCAGTACGTC. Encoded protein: CASSDAGGTSGYEQYV.

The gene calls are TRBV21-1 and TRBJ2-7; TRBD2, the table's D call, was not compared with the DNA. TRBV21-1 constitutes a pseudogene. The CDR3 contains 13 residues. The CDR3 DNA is TGTGCCAGCAGCTACGCTATCCGAGGCGAGCAGTACTTC. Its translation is CASSYAIRGEQYF.

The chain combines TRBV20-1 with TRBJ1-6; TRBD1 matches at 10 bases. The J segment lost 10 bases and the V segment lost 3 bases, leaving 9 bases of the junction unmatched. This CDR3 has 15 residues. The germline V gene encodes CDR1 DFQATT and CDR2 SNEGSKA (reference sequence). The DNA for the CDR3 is TGCAGTGCTAGTCCGCCGGACAGGGGGAACTCACCCCTCCACTTT. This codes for CSASPPDRGNSPLHF.

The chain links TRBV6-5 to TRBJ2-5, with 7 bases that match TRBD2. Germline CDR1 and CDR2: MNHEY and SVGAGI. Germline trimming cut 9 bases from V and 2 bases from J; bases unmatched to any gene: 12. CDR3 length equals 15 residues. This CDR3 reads CASGGGPNLQETQYF. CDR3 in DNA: TGTGCCAGTGGGGGGGGACCCAATTTACAAGAGACCCAGTACTTC.

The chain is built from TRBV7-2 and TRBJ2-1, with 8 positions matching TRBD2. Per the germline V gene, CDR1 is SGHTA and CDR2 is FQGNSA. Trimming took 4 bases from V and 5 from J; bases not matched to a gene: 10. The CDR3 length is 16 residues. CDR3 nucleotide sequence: TGTGCCAGCAGCTCCTTACGGGGGGGAACTAACAATGAGCAGTTCTTC. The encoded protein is CASSSLRGGTNNEQFF.

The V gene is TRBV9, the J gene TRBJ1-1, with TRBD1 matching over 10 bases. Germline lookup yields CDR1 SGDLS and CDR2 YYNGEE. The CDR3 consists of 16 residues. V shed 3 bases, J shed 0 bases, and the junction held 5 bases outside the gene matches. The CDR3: CASSAGTGVLNTEAFF. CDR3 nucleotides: TGTGCCAGCAGCGCCGGGACAGGGGTTTTGAACACTGAAGCTTTCTTT. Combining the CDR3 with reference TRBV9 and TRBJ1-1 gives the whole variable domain DSGVTQTPKHLITATGQRVTLRCSPRSGDLSVYWYQQSLDQGLQFLIQYYNGEERAKGNILERFSAQQFPDLHSELNLSSLELGDSALYFCASSAGTGVLNTEAFFGQGTRLTVV.

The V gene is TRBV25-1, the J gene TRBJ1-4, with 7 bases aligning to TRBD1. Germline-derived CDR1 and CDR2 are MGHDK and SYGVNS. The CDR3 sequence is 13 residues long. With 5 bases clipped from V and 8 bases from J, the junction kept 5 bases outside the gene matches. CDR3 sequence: CASSSTGAEKLFF. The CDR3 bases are TGTGCCAGCAGTAGTACAGGGGCAGAAAAACTGTTTTTT.

The CDR3 here is CASRGGGPSNQPQHF. In DNA form, the CDR3 reads TGTGCCAGTAGGGGAGGGGGACCTTCCAATCAGCCCCAGCATTTT. The J gene is TRBJ1-5, the V gene TRBV19; TRBD1 might be the D (6 bases). Between the trimmed V and J ends, which lost 6 bases and 3 bases, there was a span of 15 bases. The length of the CDR3 is 15 residues. Germline CDR1 LNHDA, CDR2 SQIVND (reference sequence).

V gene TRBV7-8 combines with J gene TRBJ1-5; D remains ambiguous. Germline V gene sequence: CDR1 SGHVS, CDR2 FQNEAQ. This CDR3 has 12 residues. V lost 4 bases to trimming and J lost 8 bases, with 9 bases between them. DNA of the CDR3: TGTGCCAGCAGCTCCCCTGGAGAGCCCCAGCATTTT. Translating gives CASSSPGEPQHF.

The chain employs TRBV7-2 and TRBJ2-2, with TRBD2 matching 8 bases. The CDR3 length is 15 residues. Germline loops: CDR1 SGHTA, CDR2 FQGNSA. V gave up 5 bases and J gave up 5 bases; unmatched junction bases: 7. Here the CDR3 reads CASSPRGARTGELFF. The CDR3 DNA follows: TGTGCCAGCAGCCCGCGGGGGGCCAGGACCGGGGAGCTGTTTTTT.

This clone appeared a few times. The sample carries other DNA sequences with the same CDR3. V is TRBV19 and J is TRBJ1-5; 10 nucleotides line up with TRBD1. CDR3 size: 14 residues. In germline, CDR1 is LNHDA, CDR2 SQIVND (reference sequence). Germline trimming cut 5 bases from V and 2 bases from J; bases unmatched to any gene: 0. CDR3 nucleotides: TGTGCCAGTAGTGGGACAGGGGGCAATCAGCCCCAGCATTTT. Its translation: CASSGTGGNQPQHF.

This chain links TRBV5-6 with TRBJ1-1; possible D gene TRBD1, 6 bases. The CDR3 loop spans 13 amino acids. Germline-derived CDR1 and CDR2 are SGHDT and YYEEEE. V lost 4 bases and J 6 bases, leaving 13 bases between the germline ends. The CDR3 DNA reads TGTGCCAGCAGCCGTACAGGGTTCTCTGAAGCTTTCTTT. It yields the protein CASSRTGFSEAFF.